This passage covers 16 T cell receptor beta chains from one sample sequenced in a study of T cells in Graves' hyperthyroidism and ophthalmopathy. RNA transcripts were the template for amplifying TCR beta CDR3 regions. The HTBI primer set drove a first-round RT-PCR of the TCR CDR3. TCRdb reprocessed the multiplex PCR reads via MiXCR and lists one record per CDR3 protein. The sample lists fewer than 400,000 distinct CDR3 sequences, around a sixth seen once, with around 35% in the top ten. The sequenced sample was blood. The receptors were gathered from a man aged 30 to 45 with Graves' hyperthyroidism.

This rearrangement joins TRBV29-1 to TRBJ2-5, with TRBD2 identical over 8 bases. With V trimmed by 4 bases and J by 5 bases, 9 bases remained unmatched. CDR1 SQVTM and CDR2 ANQGSEA come from the germline V gene. CDR3 length: 14 residues. Here the CDR3 reads CSVGISGIGETQYF. CDR3 coding DNA: TGCAGCGTTGGTATTAGCGGGATTGGGGAGACCCAGTACTTC.

This sequence joins TRBV7-9 and TRBJ2-1, with a tentative D call TRBD2 (6 bases). The V gene lost 3 bases and the J gene lost 1 base, with 10 bases spanning the gap. This CDR3 is built from 15 residues. Germline loops: CDR1 SEHNR, CDR2 FQNEAQ (reference sequence). CDR3 loop: CASSFLAESYNEQFF. Here the CDR3 DNA reads TGTGCCAGCAGCTTCTTAGCGGAATCCTACAATGAGCAGTTCTTC.

This clonotype was found a few times. The chain recombines TRBV4-1 with TRBJ2-1; tentative D call: TRBD1 (6 bases). V gave up 3 bases and J gave up 0 bases, with 15 bases separating them. The CDR3 length is 17 residues. CDR1 is MGHRA and CDR2 is YSYEKL in the germline V gene. The CDR3 loop is CASSQDGQPSSYNEQFF. DNA for the CDR3: TGCGCCAGCAGCCAGGACGGACAGCCCAGCTCCTACAATGAGCAGTTCTTC.

This clonotype was seen many times. The chain links TRBV4-1 to TRBJ2-5; 9 bases are a match to TRBD2. CDR3 length equals 15 residues. V lost 3 bases, J lost 1 base, and 3 bases stayed unmatched. Germline CDR1 is MGHRA and CDR2 is YSYEKL. The CDR3 DNA is TGCGCCAGCAGCCAGTGGCGGGAGGGCCAAGAGACCCAGTACTTC. Translating it yields CASSQWREGQETQYF.

This clonotype was seen at least ten times. V and J are TRBV11-2 and TRBJ1-5, with D perhaps TRBD1 (5 bases). Between the trimmed V and J ends, which lost 4 bases and 6 bases, there was a span of 10 bases. The CDR3 extends over 13 amino acids. From germline, CDR1 is SGHAT and CDR2 FQNNGV. Here the CDR3 reads CASSSGPIQPQHF. In DNA form, the CDR3 reads TGTGCCAGCAGCTCGGGACCCATTCAGCCCCAGCATTTT.

This clonotype was detected ten times or more. The chain links TRBV5-1 to TRBJ2-1; 9 positions agree with TRBD2. This CDR3 comprises 15 residues. Unmatched junction bases numbered 4, after V lost 1 base and J lost 5 bases. CDR1 is SGHRS and CDR2 is YFSETQ in the germline V gene. In nucleotides, the CDR3 is TGCGCCAGCAGCTTGATGACTAGCGGTAACAATGAGCAGTTCTTC. Protein sequence: CASSLMTSGNNEQFF.

This clonotype was detected only a few times. The rearrangement links TRBV2 to TRBJ1-5; D is possibly TRBD1 (6 bases). CDR1 is SNHLY, CDR2 FYNNEI, per germline. Between the trimmed V and J ends, which lost 8 bases and 3 bases, there was a span of 14 bases. CDR3 length: 14 residues. CDR3 DNA sequence: TGTGCCAGCTCGCTACAGGGTGTCAATCAGCCCCAGCATTTT. Its protein product is CASSLQGVNQPQHF.

This clonotype has just a few counts. This chain links TRBV5-1 with TRBJ2-2; D is unresolved. V gave up 3 bases and J gave up 4 bases, with 10 bases separating them. Germline loops: CDR1 SGHRS, CDR2 YFSETQ. The CDR3 totals 14 residues. CDR3 protein: CASSYEDSTGELFF. The CDR3 bases are TGCGCCAGCAGCTATGAAGACTCCACCGGGGAGCTGTTTTTT. Based on the CDR3 plus reference TRBV5-1 and TRBJ2-2, the full variable domain is KAGVTQTPRYLIKTRGQQVTLSCSPISGHRSVSWYQQTPGQGLQFLFEYFSETQRNKGNFPGRFSGRQFSNSRSEMNVSTLELGDSALYLCASSYEDSTGELFFGEGSRLTVL.

This clonotype was detected many times. V is TRBV30 and J is TRBJ1-2; D uncertain. Trimming took 1 base from V and 4 from J, leaving 4 bases between them. Germline loops: CDR1 GTSNPN, CDR2 SVGIG (reference sequence). The CDR3 is 11 residues long. The CDR3 DNA sequence: TGTGCCTGGAGTGAGTCCTATGGCTACACCTTC. This translates into CAWSESYGYTF.

At least ten counts were recorded for this clonotype. The rearrangement uses TRBV12-3 or TRBV12-4 and TRBJ1-5; tentatively, D is TRBD1 (5 bases). The CDR3 runs 16 residues. Trimming shortened V by 7 bases and J by 6 bases, and 22 bases separated the two germline ends. CDR3 sequence: CASTLGGGGGSQPQHF. Here the CDR3 DNA reads TGTGCCAGCACTCTTGGTGGGGGGGGAGGGAGTCAGCCCCAGCATTTT.

Regarding this clonotype: This may stem from a read error, because a much larger clone lies one nucleotide away. V gene TRBV11-3 combines with J gene TRBJ2-7; D is tentatively TRBD1 or TRBD2 (5 bases each). The DNA matches TRBJ2-1 better at its end, which makes the J call doubtful. The CDR3 length is 16 residues. From germline, CDR1 is SGHNT and CDR2 YENEEA. The CDR3 DNA reads TGTGCCAGCAGCCCCCAGCTCCGGGGCCGCCTCTACGAGCAGTTCTTC. This codes for CASSPQLRGRLYEQFF.

In this sample, this clonotype turned up many times. In DNA form, the CDR3 reads TGTGCCAGCAGCCTCGGGAACAGGGGGCCGAAAACGGAGACCCAGTACTTC. Encoded protein: CASSLGNRGPKTETQYF. The chain links TRBV11-2 to TRBJ2-5; 9 bases agree with TRBD1. V lost 5 bases to trimming and J lost 5 bases; unmatched junction nucleotides: 15. Germline V gives CDR1 SGHAT, CDR2 FQNNGV. The CDR3 covers 17 residues.

There are a few counts of this clonotype. Here the CDR3 DNA reads TGCAGGGGGGACACGAACACTGAAGCTTTCTTT. Amino acid sequence: CRGDTNTEAFF. The chain employs TRBV20-1 and TRBJ1-1; a weak D match, TRBD1 (6 bases). Germline V gives CDR1 DFQATT, CDR2 SNEGSKA (reference sequence). The CDR3 is made up of 11 amino acids.

This clonotype was recorded at least ten times. The chain is built from TRBV13 and TRBJ2-7, with TRBD1 matching 12 bases. The CDR3 sequence is 14 residues long. J lost 5 bases, V lost 8 bases, and 7 bases had no gene match. Per germline, CDR1 PRHDT and CDR2 FYEKMQ (reference sequence). CDR3 protein: CASGPGQGAHEQYF. In DNA, the CDR3 is TGTGCCAGCGGACCGGGACAGGGGGCCCACGAGCAGTACTTC.

The V gene is TRBV12-3 or TRBV12-4, the J gene TRBJ2-6, with a possible D match to TRBD1 (5 bases). The germline V and J ends were trimmed by 3 bases and 0 bases, with 12 bases remaining between them. This CDR3 has 17 amino acids. In nucleotides, the CDR3 is TGTGCCAGCAGTTTGACAGTAAGGATCTCTGGGGCCAACGTCCTGACTTTC. Protein sequence: CASSLTVRISGANVLTF.

The DNA for the CDR3 is TGCGCCAGCAGCCACGGACAGGGAAACCAGCCCCAGCATTTT. This codes for CASSHGQGNQPQHF. V is TRBV5-1 and J is TRBJ1-5, with TRBD1 identical over 8 bases. The V and J ends lost 4 bases and 7 bases, in that order; junction bases with no gene match: 7. The CDR3 totals 14 residues. Germline lookup yields CDR1 SGHRS and CDR2 YFSETQ.